This passage covers 26 T cell receptor beta chains from one sample sequenced in a study of Ad26.COV2.S vaccination and SARS-CoV-2 variants (dated by TCRdb to about 2021). The library was built by means of the immunoSEQ multiplex PCR assay. This is the immuneACCESS table as TCRdb keeps it, with only in-frame sequences that have V and J called. A part of the clones is gone; compared with another copy, unresolved V genes explain less than half, and the rest is unexplained. The sample table holds hundreds of thousands of clones, of which roughly 90% were seen once. 6.4% of the sample lies in the top ten. The sample's treatment or condition label, decoded: some 19 received Ad26.COV2.S at low or high dose, single or two shots; roughly five received placebo; per-sample allocation not given. Repertoires of vaccine and placebo recipients were sequenced from samples collected on day 63 after the first injection.

The source was peripheral blood, collected in a trial of Ad26.COV2.S vaccine versus placebo. Receptors were obtained from a person aged 18-60 years who received the Ad26.COV2.S COVID-19 vaccine or a placebo.

This clone appeared a single time. The chain joins TRBV7-2 to TRBJ1-4; possible D gene TRBD1, 5 bases. CDR3 length: 16 residues. CDR1 is SGHTA, CDR2 FQGNSA, per germline. Trimming removed 1 base from V and 7 bases from J, with 16 bases in between. CDR3 region: CASSLVAGLGTEKLFF. CDR3 nucleotide sequence: TGTGCCAGCAGCTTAGTAGCGGGACTTGGAACTGAAAAACTGTTTTTT.

The table lists this clone with a count of one. The chain couples TRBV30 to TRBJ1-6; possibly TRBD1 for D (6 bases). The germline gives CDR1 GTSNPN, CDR2 SVGIG (reference sequence). Trimming took 2 bases from V and 0 from J, leaving 14 bases between them. The length of the CDR3 is 17 residues. The CDR3 DNA is TGTGCCTGGAGTACAGGGTTAGGAGGCTCCTATAATTCACCCCTCCACTTT. This translates into CAWSTGLGGSYNSPLHF. Combining the CDR3 with reference TRBV30 and TRBJ1-6 gives the whole variable domain SQTIHQWPATLVQPVGSPLSLECTVEGTSNPNLYWYRQAAGRGLQLLFYSVGIGQISSEVPQNLSASRPQDRQFILSSKKLLLSDSGFYLCAWSTGLGGSYNSPLHFGNGTRLTVT.

This clone has a single count. This chain uses TRBV7-9 with TRBJ1-4; 8 bases agree with TRBD1. The CDR3 contains 17 residues. The germline gives CDR1 SEHNR, CDR2 FQNEAQ (reference sequence). The V and J ends lost 5 bases and 7 bases, in that order; junction bases with no gene match: 15. The CDR3 DNA follows: TGTGCCAGCAGCCCATCCCCCGGACAGGGCCGGGGTGAAAAACTGTTTTTT. This translates into CASSPSPGQGRGEKLFF. Full variable domain (missing parts from reference TRBV7-9 and TRBJ1-4): DTGVSQNPRHKITKRGQNVTFRCDPISEHNRLYWYRQTLGQGPEFLTYFQNEAQLEKSRLLSDRFSAERPKGSFSTLEIQRTEQGDSAMYLCASSPSPGQGRGEKLFFGSGTQLSVL.

The chain links TRBV7-8 to TRBJ2-7, with TRBD1 as a possible D gene (5 bases). In germline, CDR1 is SGHVS, CDR2 FQNEAQ. V lost 5 bases and J lost 4, with 9 bases in between. The CDR3 loop spans 12 amino acids. CDR3 sequence reads: CASSPRQYEQYF. The CDR3 DNA reads as TGTGCCAGCAGCCCGCGACAGTACGAGCAGTACTTC.

The table lists this clone with a count of one. The chain joins TRBV12-3 or TRBV12-4 to TRBJ1-6; D gene uncertain. V gave up 3 bases and J gave up 9 bases, with 9 bases separating them. The CDR3 runs 13 residues. DNA for the CDR3: TGTGCCAGCAGTTTTTCGGTGGGTTCACCCCTCCACTTT. The encoded protein is CASSFSVGSPLHF.

The chain has TRBV6-2 or TRBV6-3 and TRBJ1-6; tentative D call: TRBD1 (5 bases). The V gene's germline CDR1 is MNHEY and CDR2 SVGEGT. V gave up 6 bases and J gave up 9 bases, with 21 bases separating them. The CDR3 sequence is 16 residues long. The CDR3 DNA is TGTGCCAGCAGCTTTGACGGGGCTGAGGGGCGTTCACCCCTCCACTTT. It is translated as CASSFDGAEGRSPLHF.

V usage is TRBV27 and J usage is TRBJ1-5; 10 bases are shared with TRBD1. Trimming removed 6 bases from V and 0 bases from J; junction bases left unmatched: 8. CDR3 size: 17 residues. Germline CDR1 is MNHEY and CDR2 is SMNVEV (reference sequence). The CDR3, as DNA: TGTGCCAGCAGACCGGGACAGGGGACATATAGCAATCAGCCCCAGCATTTT. Its protein is CASRPGQGTYSNQPQHF.

This chain links TRBV11-3 with TRBJ2-5; D might be TRBD2 (5 bases). V was clipped by 5 bases and J by 5 bases, with 15 bases between them. This CDR3 contains 14 residues. Germline V lookup: CDR1 SGHNT, CDR2 YENEEA. The CDR3: CASSPRDDPETQYF. CDR3 sequence (DNA): TGTGCCAGCAGCCCGAGGGATGACCCCGAGACCCAGTACTTC.

This clone appeared a few times. V gene TRBV11-2 combines with J gene TRBJ1-6; 10 positions agree with TRBD1. CDR3 length equals 15 residues. Trimming cost V 5 bases and J 10 bases; bases outside gene matches: 8. Looked up from germline, CDR1 is SGHAT and CDR2 is FQNNGV. The CDR3 coding sequence is TGTGCCAGCAGCAGGGGACAGGGGATGGGCTCACCCCTCCACTTT. Translating gives CASSRGQGMGSPLHF.

V and J are TRBV6-5 and TRBJ1-1, with 8 bases matching TRBD1. The CDR3 contains 13 residues. Germline CDR1 and CDR2: MNHEY and SVGAGI. J gave up 7 bases and V 2 bases, and 3 bases lay outside the gene matches. The CDR3 DNA reads TGTGCCAGCAGTTACGGACAGGGTTTTGAAGCTTTCTTT. This codes for CASSYGQGFEAFF.

The V call is TRBV4-3, the J call TRBJ2-5; 8 bases line up with TRBD1. Losses at the gene ends were 5 bases for V and 2 bases for J; bases not matched to a gene: 7. CDR1 is LGHNA and CDR2 is YSLEER in the germline V gene. The CDR3 runs 15 residues. The CDR3 reads CASSIRQGPQETQYF. CDR3 nucleotides: TGCGCCAGCAGCATTCGACAGGGGCCGCAAGAGACCCAGTACTTC.

The table lists this clone with a count of one. The chain recombines TRBV30 with TRBJ2-6; D not resolved. Trimming removed 7 bases from V and 0 bases from J, with 16 bases in between. The CDR3 has 16 amino acids. Per the germline V gene, CDR1 is GTSNPN and CDR2 is SVGIG (reference sequence). CDR3 sequence reads: CALTTPRISGANVLTF. CDR3 nucleotides: TGTGCCTTAACTACTCCCCGGATCTCTGGGGCCAACGTCCTGACTTTC.

This sequence joins TRBV28 and TRBJ1-4, with 8 bases lining up with TRBD1. This CDR3 region has 15 residues. V lost 6 bases and J lost 10; bases outside the gene matches: 13. Germline-derived CDR1 and CDR2 are MDHEN and SYDVKM. The CDR3 DNA reads TGTGCCAGCAGCCAGGACAGGGCGGGAGGTGGAAAACTGTTTTTT. It specifies CASSQDRAGGGKLFF. Looking up the rest from reference TRBV28 and TRBJ1-4 gives the full variable domain: DVKVTQSSRYLVKRTGEKVFLECVQDMDHENMFWYRQDPGLGLRLIYFSYDVKMKEKGDIPEGYSVSREKKERFSLILESASTNQTSMYLCASSQDRAGGGKLFFGSGTQLSVL.

V usage is TRBV30 and J usage is TRBJ1-2; unclear D gene. The CDR3 contains 15 residues. Germline assignment: CDR1 GTSNPN and CDR2 SVGIG (reference sequence). The germline V and J ends were trimmed by 2 bases and 4 bases, with 17 bases remaining between them. CDR3 in DNA: TGTGCCTGGAGTACCTCGGCGTCGACTACCTATGGCTACACCTTC. Amino acids: CAWSTSASTTYGYTF.

This chain links TRBV6-6 with TRBJ2-7; D gene uncertain. CDR1 is MNHNY, CDR2 SVGAGI, per germline (reference sequence). Trimming shortened V by 6 bases and J by 2 bases, and 11 bases separated the two germline ends. CDR3 size: 13 residues. CDR3 bases: TGTGCCAGCAGCCTTATCGGTCCCTACGAGCAGTACTTC. It specifies CASSLIGPYEQYF.

The V and J genes are TRBV7-9 and TRBJ1-4, with 8 bases aligning to TRBD1. The CDR3 is 14 residues long. The V and J ends lost 5 bases and 7 bases, in that order; junction bases with no gene match: 6. Germline CDR1 and CDR2: SEHNR and FQNEAQ (reference sequence). This CDR3 reads CASSPGQVSEKLFF. The CDR3 DNA reads TGTGCCAGCAGCCCGGGACAGGTATCTGAAAAACTGTTTTTT.

The chain employs TRBV9 and TRBJ2-3; a possible D gene is TRBD2 (5 bases). V lost 4 bases and J lost 6, with 6 bases in between. The CDR3 runs to 11 residues. Germline V gene lookup returns CDR1 SGDLS and CDR2 YYNGEE. This CDR3 is CASSPGDTQYF. Here the CDR3 DNA reads TGTGCCAGCAGCCCGGGGGATACGCAGTATTTT.

The V gene is TRBV30, the J gene TRBJ2-7; D is undetermined. This CDR3 has 11 amino acids. Germline V gene sequence: CDR1 GTSNPN, CDR2 SVGIG (reference sequence). Trimming removed 5 bases at V and 3 bases at J, with 8 bases between. The CDR3 DNA is TGTGCCTGGCAACGGGTCTACGAGCAGTACTTC. It translates to CAWQRVYEQYF.

This rearrangement joins TRBV7-9 to TRBJ2-7, with 12 bases identical to TRBD2. The CDR3 loop spans 19 amino acids. Germline CDR1 and CDR2: SEHNR and FQNEAQ (reference sequence). Trimming cost V 0 bases and J 1 base; bases outside gene matches: 10. The CDR3 reads CASSLAASGRAKGSYEQYF. CDR3 bases: TGTGCCAGCAGCTTAGCGGCTAGCGGGAGGGCGAAAGGGTCCTACGAGCAGTACTTC. Complete variable domain (other parts from reference TRBV7-9 and TRBJ2-7): DTGVSQNPRHKITKRGQNVTFRCDPISEHNRLYWYRQTLGQGPEFLTYFQNEAQLEKSRLLSDRFSAERPKGSFSTLEIQRTEQGDSAMYLCASSLAASGRAKGSYEQYFGPGTRLTVT.

The V and J genes are TRBV27 and TRBJ2-1, with 12 bases identical to TRBD2. V dropped 4 bases and J dropped 0; count of bases not matched to a gene: 4. Germline lookup yields CDR1 MNHEY and CDR2 SMNVEV (reference sequence). The CDR3 extends over 17 amino acids. CDR3 coding DNA: TGTGCCAGCAGTTCCGGACTAGCGGGGAGCTCCTACAATGAGCAGTTCTTC. Translation: CASSSGLAGSSYNEQFF.

This clone was counted a few times. The sample contains more than one DNA sequence encoding this CDR3. The rearrangement uses TRBV19 and TRBJ1-5; no firm D call. This CDR3 has 12 amino acids. V gave up 5 bases and J gave up 4 bases, with 6 bases separating them. Looked up from germline, CDR1 is LNHDA and CDR2 is SQIVND (reference sequence). The CDR3 spells CASSSPNQPQHF. DNA for the CDR3: TGTGCCAGTAGTTCCCCGAATCAGCCCCAGCATTTT.

This sequence joins TRBV4-3 and TRBJ2-2; 7 bases are a match to TRBD1. The CDR3 runs to 17 residues. From germline, CDR1 is LGHNA and CDR2 YSLEER. V trimming: 2 bases; J trimming: 4 bases; junction bases outside the gene matches: 10. The CDR3 bases are TGCGCCAGCAGCCAATTTAGAGGGGGACAGATCACCGGGGAGCTGTTTTTT. Encoded protein: CASSQFRGGQITGELFF.

The rearrangement links TRBV4-1 to TRBJ2-5; 13 nucleotides agree with TRBD2. This CDR3 has 17 residues. V trimming: 6 bases; J trimming: 0 bases; junction bases outside the gene matches: 7. Germline V CDR1 and CDR2: MGHRA, YSYEKL. CDR3 in DNA: TGCGCCAGCAGGCGAGGGGGACTAGCGGGGAACCAAGAGACCCAGTACTTC. This gives the protein CASRRGGLAGNQETQYF.

The V call is TRBV6-6, the J call TRBJ2-1; D ambiguous. Per germline, CDR1 MNHNY and CDR2 SVGAGI (reference sequence). There are 13 residues in the CDR3. V was clipped by 6 bases and J by 5 bases, with 11 bases between them. CDR3 DNA sequence: TGTGCCAGCAGCTCCTCCGGCGACAATGAGCAGTTCTTC. This encodes CASSSSGDNEQFF.

The chain employs TRBV27 and TRBJ2-3; unclear D gene. The CDR3 contains 14 residues. V dropped 3 bases and J dropped 1 base, with 8 bases sitting between them. From germline, CDR1 is MNHEY and CDR2 SMNVEV (reference sequence). The CDR3 protein is CASSFRARTDTQYF. For the CDR3, the DNA is TGTGCCAGCAGTTTTAGGGCTCGCACAGATACGCAGTATTTT.

This chain joins TRBV29-1 and TRBJ2-2; D may be TRBD2 (6 bases). Trimming took 7 bases from V and 3 from J, leaving 9 bases between them. Germline V gene sequence: CDR1 SQVTM, CDR2 ANQGSEA. This CDR3 comprises 12 residues. The CDR3 loop reads CSAERDTGELFF. The DNA for the CDR3 is TGCAGCGCAGAGCGGGACACCGGGGAGCTGTTTTTT.